This T cell receptor (beta chain) stems from a study of CD8 T cells in Susac syndrome. Roughly 0.45 to 1 ug RNA was reverse transcribed with random hexamers. TCR beta CDR3 was amplified by immunoSEQ covering 54 Vbeta and 13 Jbeta. TCRdb redid the calling of the immunoSEQ multiplex PCR reads with MiXCR, one entry per CDR3 protein. In the table there are about 130,000 distinct CDR3 sequences, approximately 79% of which are singletons. Germline V gives CDR1 SGHNT, CDR2 YYREEE (reference sequence). The V and J ends lost 4 bases and 7 bases respectively, with 17 bases between them. The CDR3 consists of 14 residues. This clonotype has a handful of counts. Negative isolation yielded the CD8+ and CD4+ T cells, while FACS enriched the TEMRA cells.

The V and J genes are TRBV5-4 and TRBJ1-1; D is unresolved. Sample: CD8+ T cells from PBMCs. This receptor was obtained from a human donor with multiple sclerosis. Written as DNA, the CDR3 is TGTGCCAGCAGCCTGGGAACTCCTCTCCTTGAAGCTTTCTTT. Encoded protein: CASSLGTPLLEAFF.